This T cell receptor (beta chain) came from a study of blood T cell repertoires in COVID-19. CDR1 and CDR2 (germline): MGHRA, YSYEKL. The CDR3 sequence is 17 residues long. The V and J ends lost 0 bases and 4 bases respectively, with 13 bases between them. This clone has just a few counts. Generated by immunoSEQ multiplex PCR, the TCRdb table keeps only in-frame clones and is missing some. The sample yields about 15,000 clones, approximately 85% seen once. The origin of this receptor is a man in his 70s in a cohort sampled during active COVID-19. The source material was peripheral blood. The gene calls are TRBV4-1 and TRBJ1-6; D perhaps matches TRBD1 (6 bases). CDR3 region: CASSQDPPDRYNSPLHF. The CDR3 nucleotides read TGCGCCAGCAGCCAAGATCCACCGGACAGATATAATTCACCCCTCCACTTT.